The sequence of this T cell receptor beta chain was determined in a study of blood T cells in healthy people across ages. This clonotype was observed a handful of times. A second PCR of about 7 to 12 cycles used a sample-barcoded 5' primer and a J-beta primer mix. TCRdb processed the 5' RACE reads anew with MiXCR; each CDR3 protein has one entry. The sample has some 320,000 distinct CDR3 sequences, roughly a quarter seen once. Between the trimmed V and J ends, which lost 0 bases and 7 bases, there was a span of 10 bases. Per the germline V gene, CDR1 is SGDLS and CDR2 is YYNGEE. There are 13 residues in the CDR3.

The genes are TRBV9 and TRBJ2-5; D call uncertain. The sequenced sample consisted of blood. This clonotype originated in a woman in her 70s in good health. The CDR3 bases are TGTGCCAGCAGCGTAGGTCTGGAGACGACCCAGTACTTC. Translating it yields CASSVGLETTQYF.